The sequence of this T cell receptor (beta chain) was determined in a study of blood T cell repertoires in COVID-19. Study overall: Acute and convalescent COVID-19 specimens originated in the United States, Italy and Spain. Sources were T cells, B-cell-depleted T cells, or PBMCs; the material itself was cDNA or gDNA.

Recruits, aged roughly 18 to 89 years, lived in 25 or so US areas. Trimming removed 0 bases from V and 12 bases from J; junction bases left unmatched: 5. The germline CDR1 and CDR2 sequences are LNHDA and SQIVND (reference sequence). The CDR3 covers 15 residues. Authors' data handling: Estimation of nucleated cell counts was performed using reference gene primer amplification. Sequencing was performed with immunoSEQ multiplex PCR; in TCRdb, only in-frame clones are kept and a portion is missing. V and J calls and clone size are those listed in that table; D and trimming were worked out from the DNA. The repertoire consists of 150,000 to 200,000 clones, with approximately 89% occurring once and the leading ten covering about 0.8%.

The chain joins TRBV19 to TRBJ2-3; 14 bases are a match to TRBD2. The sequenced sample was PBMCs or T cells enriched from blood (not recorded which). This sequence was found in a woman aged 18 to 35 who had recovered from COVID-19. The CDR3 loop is CASSIDRTSGRNQYF. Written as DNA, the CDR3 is TGTGCCAGTAGTATAGATCGGACTAGCGGGAGGAATCAGTATTTT.